Listed below are T cell receptor beta chains from one sample, sequenced in a study of T-cell reconstitution after alpha-beta-depleted transplantation in children. TCRdb processed the PCR reads anew with MiXCR; each CDR3 protein has one entry. There are around 400,000 distinct CDR3 sequences in the sample; 9.5% to 13% occur only once, and roughly 6% lies in the top ten. The material was PBMCs from the stem cell graft donor, obtained from the stem cell graft. The source of these receptors is a human donor who donated a stem cell graft to a child with acute myeloid leukemia. Each CDR3 is given without its conserved first and last residue. Each record gives: V gene, J gene, clone size, CDR3 protein. Clone size, where shown, is once, few, many, or a class for clones that have expanded.

TRBV5-1	TRBJ2-5	few	ASSQGLGRETQY
TRBV6-5	TRBJ1-3	many	ASLDQWNTIY
TRBV29-1	TRBJ2-7	-	SVGRPGQEHYEQY
TRBV20-1	TRBJ2-1	many	SARTMNEQF
TRBV29-1	TRBJ2-1	few	SVEFRGQYNEQF
TRBV10-3	TRBJ2-1	-	AISESALTSRLYNEQF
TRBV4-2	TRBJ2-4	-	ASSHGQQNIQY
TRBV12-3/TRBV12-4	TRBJ2-3	many	ASSSGIPTQY
TRBV20-1	TRBJ2-2	few	SARPGNTGELF
TRBV5-6	TRBJ1-5	many	ASRYGQGSNQPQH
TRBV5-1	TRBJ1-5	many	ASSSRDSDQPQH
TRBV20-1	TRBJ2-7	-	SASDIGTWNEQY
TRBV29-1	TRBJ2-5	few	SAYGETQY